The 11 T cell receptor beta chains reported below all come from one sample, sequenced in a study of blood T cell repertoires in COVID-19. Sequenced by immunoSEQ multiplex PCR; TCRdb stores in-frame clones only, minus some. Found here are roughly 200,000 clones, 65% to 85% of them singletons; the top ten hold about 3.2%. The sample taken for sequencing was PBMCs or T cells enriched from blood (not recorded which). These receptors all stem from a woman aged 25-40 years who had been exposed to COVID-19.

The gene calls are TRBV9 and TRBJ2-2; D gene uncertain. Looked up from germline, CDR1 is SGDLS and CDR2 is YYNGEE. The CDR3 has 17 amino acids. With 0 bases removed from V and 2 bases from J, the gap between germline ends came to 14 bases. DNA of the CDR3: TGTGCCAGCAGCGTAGCTTCATGGAGTCACAACACCGGGGAGCTGTTTTTT. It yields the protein CASSVASWSHNTGELFF. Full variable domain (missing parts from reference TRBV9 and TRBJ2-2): DSGVTQTPKHLITATGQRVTLRCSPRSGDLSVYWYQQSLDQGLQFLIQYYNGEERAKGNILERFSAQQFPDLHSELNLSSLELGDSALYFCASSVASWSHNTGELFFGEGSRLTVL.

CDR3 nucleotide sequence: TGTGCCAGTACCATAGGTGGGAAGGGCGGGGAGACCCAGTACTTC. It encodes CASTIGGKGGETQYF. V is TRBV19 and J is TRBJ2-5; tentative D call: TRBD2 (5 bases). V dropped 7 bases and J dropped 5 bases, with 20 bases sitting between them. Germline assignment: CDR1 LNHDA and CDR2 SQIVND (reference sequence). This CDR3 has 15 residues. The entire variable domain, with the rest obtained from reference TRBV19 and TRBJ2-5, is as follows: DGGITQSPKYLFRKEGQNVTLSCEQNLNHDAMYWYRQDPGQGLRLIYYSQIVNDFQKGDIAEGYSVSREKKESFPLTVTSAQKNPTAFYLCASTIGGKGGETQYFGPGTRLLVL.

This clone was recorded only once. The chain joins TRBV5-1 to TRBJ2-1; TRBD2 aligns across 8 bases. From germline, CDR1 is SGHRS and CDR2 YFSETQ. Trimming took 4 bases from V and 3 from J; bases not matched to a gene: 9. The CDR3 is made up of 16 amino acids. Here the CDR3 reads CASSGNSGGHYNEQFF. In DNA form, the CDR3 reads TGCGCCAGCAGCGGAAACAGCGGGGGCCACTACAATGAGCAGTTCTTC. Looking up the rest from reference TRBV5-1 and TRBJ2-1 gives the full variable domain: KAGVTQTPRYLIKTRGQQVTLSCSPISGHRSVSWYQQTPGQGLQFLFEYFSETQRNKGNFPGRFSGRQFSNSRSEMNVSTLELGDSALYLCASSGNSGGHYNEQFFGPGTRLTVL.

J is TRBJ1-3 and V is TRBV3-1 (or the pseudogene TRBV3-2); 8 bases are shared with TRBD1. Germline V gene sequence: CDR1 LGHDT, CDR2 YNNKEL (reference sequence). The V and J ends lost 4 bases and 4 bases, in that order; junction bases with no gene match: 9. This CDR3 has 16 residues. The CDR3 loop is CASSPLRTGKGNTIYF. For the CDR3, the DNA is TGTGCCAGCAGCCCCCTCCGGACAGGGAAGGGAAACACCATATATTTT.

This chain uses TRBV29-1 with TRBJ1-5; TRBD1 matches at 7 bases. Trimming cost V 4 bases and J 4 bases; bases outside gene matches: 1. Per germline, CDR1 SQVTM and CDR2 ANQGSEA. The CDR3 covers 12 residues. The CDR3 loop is CSVGDSNQPQHF. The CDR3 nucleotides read TGCAGCGTTGGGGACAGTAATCAGCCCCAGCATTTT.

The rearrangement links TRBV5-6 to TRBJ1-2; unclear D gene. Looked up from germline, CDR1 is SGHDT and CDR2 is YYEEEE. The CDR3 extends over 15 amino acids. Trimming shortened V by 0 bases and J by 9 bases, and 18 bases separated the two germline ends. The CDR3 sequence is CASSLAGGPGDRYTF. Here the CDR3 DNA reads TGTGCCAGCAGCTTGGCCGGAGGACCTGGTGATCGCTACACCTTC.

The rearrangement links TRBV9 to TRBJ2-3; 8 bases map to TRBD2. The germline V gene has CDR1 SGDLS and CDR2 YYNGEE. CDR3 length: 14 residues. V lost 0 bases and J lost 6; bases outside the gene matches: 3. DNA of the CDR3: TGTGCCAGCAGCGTAGGCCGGGGGGGTGATACGCAGTATTTT. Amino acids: CASSVGRGGDTQYF.

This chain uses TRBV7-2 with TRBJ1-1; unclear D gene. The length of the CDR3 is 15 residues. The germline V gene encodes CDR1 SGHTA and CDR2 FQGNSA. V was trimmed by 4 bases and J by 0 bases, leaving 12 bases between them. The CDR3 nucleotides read TGTGCCAGCAGCTACTCTCCGGGAATGAACACTGAAGCTTTCTTT. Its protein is CASSYSPGMNTEAFF.

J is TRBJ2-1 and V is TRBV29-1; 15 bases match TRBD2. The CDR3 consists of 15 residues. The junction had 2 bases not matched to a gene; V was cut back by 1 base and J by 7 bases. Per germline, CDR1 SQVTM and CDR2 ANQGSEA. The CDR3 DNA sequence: TGCAGCGTTGAAGGGACTAGCGGGGGGGCAAATGAGCAGTTCTTC. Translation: CSVEGTSGGANEQFF.

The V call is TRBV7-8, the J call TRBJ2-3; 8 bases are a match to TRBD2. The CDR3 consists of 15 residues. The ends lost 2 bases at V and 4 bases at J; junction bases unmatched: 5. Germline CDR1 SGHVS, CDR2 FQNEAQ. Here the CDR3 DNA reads TGTGCCAGCAGCTTACCGGGGGGGCGTTCAGATACGCAGTATTTT. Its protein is CASSLPGGRSDTQYF.

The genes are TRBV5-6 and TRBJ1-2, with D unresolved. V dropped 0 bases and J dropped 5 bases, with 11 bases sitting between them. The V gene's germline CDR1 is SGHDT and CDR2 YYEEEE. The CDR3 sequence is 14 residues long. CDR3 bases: TGTGCCAGCAGCTTGGGACGGACTTCGTATGGCTACACCTTC. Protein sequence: CASSLGRTSYGYTF.